This T cell receptor (beta chain) derives from a study of blood T cells in healthy people across ages. Study-wide points: The recorded TCR beta diversity per million T cells decreased in a roughly linear manner with age.

Trimming took 8 bases from V and 3 from J; bases not matched to a gene: 5. Germline V gene sequence: CDR1 KGHSH, CDR2 LQKENI. The CDR3 runs to 14 residues. There were at least 5 micrograms of total RNA extracted from every sample. Sample-barcoded 5' priming and a J-beta primer mix drove a second PCR of about 7 to 12 cycles. TCRdb reprocessed the 5' RACE reads via MiXCR and lists one record per CDR3 protein. The table shows about 1,400,000 distinct CDR3 sequences, with approximately 38% occurring only once. This clonotype was seen many times. Its antigen is unidentified. The receptor was derived from a woman under 30 in good health. The V call is TRBV18, the J call TRBJ2-7; 12 nucleotides agree with TRBD2. Specimen: blood. CDR3: CASSQTSGSYEQYF. The CDR3 DNA is TGTGCCAGCAGCCAGACTAGCGGGAGCTACGAGCAGTACTTC.